Each of the 32 T cell receptor beta chains below was sequenced from the same sample in a study of response to subunit inactivated influenza vaccine. Using its own MiXCR run on the RT-PCR reads, TCRdb lists one record per CDR3 protein. The table includes hundreds of thousands of distinct CDR3 sequences, 11% to 15% detected once. The sequencing here drew on PBMCs from blood, taken 14 to 15 days before vaccination. The receptors shown here come from a middle-aged man who received an inactivated influenza vaccine.

This clonotype was seen only a few times. The chain carries TRBV12-3 or TRBV12-4 and TRBJ1-2, with TRBD1 as a possible D gene (5 bases). The CDR3 is made up of 15 amino acids. V was cut by 1 base and J by 1 base, with 10 bases left in between. The CDR3 is CASSLGQNFNYGYTF. CDR3 nucleotides: TGTGCCAGCAGTTTAGGACAGAACTTTAACTATGGCTACACCTTC.

The rearrangement uses TRBV3-1 and TRBJ1-2; D unresolved. This CDR3 is built from 14 residues. The V gene lost 0 bases and the J gene lost 2 bases, with 7 bases spanning the gap. Germline values: CDR1 LGHDT, CDR2 YNNKEL (reference sequence). CDR3: CASSQEYGNYGYTF. The CDR3, as DNA: TGTGCCAGCAGCCAAGAGTACGGGAACTATGGCTACACCTTC.

This clonotype was seen a handful of times. The CDR3 DNA reads as TGTGCCTGGAGGGTTATGGGCAGGGGGCCCCCCGGGGAGCTGTTTTTT. This encodes CAWRVMGRGPPGELFF. The rearrangement links TRBV30 to TRBJ2-2; TRBD1 agrees at 8 bases. Germline CDR1 and CDR2: GTSNPN and SVGIG (reference sequence). The CDR3 covers 16 residues. J was trimmed by 6 bases and V by 3 bases; bases with no gene match: 12.

The chain links TRBV4-3 to TRBJ1-6; no reliable D call. CDR3 size: 14 residues. The germline CDR1 and CDR2 sequences are LGHNA and YSLEER. Trimming took 0 bases from V and 6 from J, leaving 6 bases between them. CDR3 residues: CASSQELFNSPLHF. The CDR3 region has the DNA TGCGCCAGCAGCCAAGAACTGTTTAATTCACCCCTCCACTTT.

The chain combines TRBV30 with TRBJ2-1, with 9 bases identical to TRBD2. CDR1 and CDR2 from the germline V gene are GTSNPN and SVGIG (reference sequence). Germline trimming cut 0 bases from V and 5 bases from J; bases unmatched to any gene: 8. This CDR3 contains 16 residues. CDR3 protein: CAWSVLGGRAHNEQFF. The CDR3 DNA is TGTGCCTGGAGTGTACTGGGCGGGAGGGCCCACAATGAGCAGTTCTTC.

The genes are TRBV12-5 and TRBJ2-7; 8 positions match TRBD2. The V and J ends lost 2 bases and 5 bases, in that order; junction bases with no gene match: 8. The germline gives CDR1 LGHNT, CDR2 FRNRAP. The CDR3 totals 15 residues. CDR3 sequence reads: CASGLCQRESDEQYF. CDR3 sequence (DNA): TGTGCTAGTGGTTTGTGCCAGCGGGAGAGCGACGAGCAGTACTTC. The variable domain in full, completed from reference TRBV12-5 and TRBJ2-7, reads DARVTQTPRHKVTEMGQEVTMRCQPILGHNTVFWYRQTMMQGLELLAYFRNRAPLDDSGMPKDRFSAEMPDATLATLKIQPSEPRDSAVYFCASGLCQRESDEQYFGPGTRLTVT.

This clonotype was seen repeatedly, ten times or more. CDR3 bases: TGTGCCAGCAGCCGATTACCGGGACAGGGGGCGAATGAGCAGTTCTTC. Protein: CASSRLPGQGANEQFF. V gene TRBV14 combines with J gene TRBJ2-1; 12 nucleotides agree with TRBD1. Germline V gene lookup returns CDR1 SGHDN and CDR2 FVKESK. Unmatched junction bases numbered 8, after V lost 4 bases and J lost 7 bases. The CDR3 is 16 residues long.

The chain links TRBV7-2 to TRBJ2-7; 8 bases align to TRBD2. The CDR3 is 16 residues long. From germline, CDR1 is SGHTA and CDR2 FQGNSA. With 5 bases clipped from V and 2 bases from J, the junction kept 11 bases outside the gene matches. The CDR3 loop reads CASSTRGTRATYEQYF. The CDR3 DNA is TGTGCCAGCAGCACACGCGGGACTAGGGCCACCTACGAGCAGTACTTC.

This chain links TRBV20-1 with TRBJ2-7; possible D gene TRBD1, 6 bases. The V and J ends lost 5 bases and 2 bases respectively, with 16 bases between them. The CDR3 consists of 14 residues. CDR1 and CDR2 (germline): DFQATT, SNEGSKA (reference sequence). In nucleotides, the CDR3 is TGCAGTGCTCCGGTGAGGGGGTTACCCTACGAGCAGTACTTC. Its translation: CSAPVRGLPYEQYF.

This clonotype was counted between two and nine times. J is TRBJ2-2 and V is TRBV4-2; TRBD2 aligns across 8 bases. Trimming took 8 bases from V and 2 from J; bases not matched to a gene: 16. Germline loops: CDR1 LGHNA, CDR2 YNFKEQ. CDR3 size: 18 residues. The CDR3 sequence: CASLPSGRGGLNTGELFF. As DNA, the CDR3 is TGTGCCAGCCTTCCCTCAGGACGGGGGGGACTTAACACCGGGGAGCTGTTTTTT.

This clonotype appeared a few times. The V and J genes are TRBV30 and TRBJ1-3, with unresolved D. The germline V gene encodes CDR1 GTSNPN and CDR2 SVGIG (reference sequence). The CDR3 extends over 14 amino acids. V was shortened by 2 bases and J by 5 bases, with 13 bases between the two germline ends. Here the CDR3 reads CAWSSRIGRNTIYF. CDR3 sequence (DNA): TGTGCCTGGAGTTCCCGGATCGGGAGAAACACCATATATTTT.

The V gene is TRBV10-3, the J gene TRBJ2-1; D is unclear. V lost 6 bases and J 6 bases, leaving 12 bases between the germline ends. The CDR3 length is 13 residues. The germline V gene has CDR1 ENHRY and CDR2 SYGVKD. The CDR3 nucleotides are TGTGCCATCAGGGGTAGCCCCGCCAATGAGCAGTTCTTC. It translates to CAIRGSPANEQFF.

This clonotype was detected a few times. This rearrangement joins TRBV12-3 or TRBV12-4 to TRBJ2-1; D tentatively fits TRBD1 or TRBD2 (5 bases each). The CDR3 is 16 amino acids. V was trimmed by 5 bases and J by 15 bases, leaving 29 bases between them. CDR3 bases: TGTGCCAGCAGTCTGTCCGGGGAGCGACATTCTCTACAGGCGTTCTTC. Its protein product is CASSLSGERHSLQAFF.

This chain links TRBV7-9 with TRBJ1-6; D remains ambiguous. Trimming removed 1 base from V and 6 bases from J, with 7 bases in between. The CDR3 length is 14 residues. Germline V gene data show CDR1 as SEHNR and CDR2 as FQNEAQ (reference sequence). CDR3 in DNA: TGTGCCAGCAGCTTAGAAGGAGTTAATTCACCCCTCCACTTT. This sequence encodes CASSLEGVNSPLHF.

CDR3 residues: CASSYYGGAFYNEQFF. The CDR3 coding sequence is TGTGCCAGCAGTTACTACGGGGGGGCCTTTTACAATGAGCAGTTCTTC. V gene TRBV6-2 or TRBV6-3 combines with J gene TRBJ2-1; 8 bases are a match to TRBD2. CDR1 and CDR2 from the germline V gene are MNHEY and SVGEGT. The CDR3 covers 16 residues. The junction had 6 bases not matched to a gene; V was cut back by 1 base and J by 4 bases.

This chain uses TRBV4-3 with TRBJ2-7; maybe TRBD1 (5 bases). Trimming cost V 1 base and J 3 bases, with 7 bases left between them. The V gene's germline CDR1 is LGHNA and CDR2 YSLEER. This CDR3 region has 13 residues. CDR3 region: CASSQAGHYEQYF. CDR3 nucleotide sequence: TGCGCCAGCAGCCAAGCAGGGCACTACGAGCAGTACTTC.

This clonotype was observed at least ten times. The V and J genes are TRBV4-1 and TRBJ2-3; D uncertain. Germline V CDR1 and CDR2: MGHRA, YSYEKL. Deletions cut 1 base from V and 3 bases from J, with 5 bases between. The CDR3 covers 13 residues. CDR3 DNA: TGCGCCAGCAGCCAAGTCCCTACAGATACGCAGTATTTT. Protein product: CASSQVPTDTQYF.

Comments on this clonotype: A single base separates this from a much larger clone, so it may be a read error. The chain joins TRBV12-3 or TRBV12-4 to TRBJ2-5, with D unresolved. There are 17 residues in the CDR3. The CDR3 bases are TGTGCCAGCACTTTAGGTCGACCAAGGATAGAAGGAGAGACCCAGTACTTC. Its translation: CASTLGRPRIEGETQYF.

CDR3 bases: TGTGCCAGCAGACAGGGGAACTCTGGAAACACCATATATTTT. Its protein product is CASRQGNSGNTIYF. This chain links TRBV28 with TRBJ1-3, with 7 bases aligning to TRBD1. The junction had 2 bases not matched to a gene; V was cut back by 6 bases and J by 0 bases. The germline V gene has CDR1 MDHEN and CDR2 SYDVKM. This CDR3 spans 14 amino acids.

This clonotype has a handful of counts. The chain is built from TRBV12-3 or TRBV12-4 and TRBJ2-3; D gene ambiguous. The V and J ends lost 1 base and 0 bases respectively, with 11 bases between them. This CDR3 region has 16 residues. The CDR3 DNA is TGTGCCAGCAGTTTAGGATTAGTAGCTAGCACAGATACGCAGTATTTT. Translated: CASSLGLVASTDTQYF.

The gene calls are TRBV12-3 or TRBV12-4 and TRBJ1-6; D is unresolved. V dropped 4 bases and J dropped 7 bases, with 8 bases sitting between them. This CDR3 has 13 amino acids. The CDR3 nucleotides read TGTGCCAGCAGTTCCCAGCCCAATTCACCCCTCCACTTT. Its protein product is CASSSQPNSPLHF.

There are a few counts of this clonotype. The V call is TRBV11-2, the J call TRBJ1-1, with no clear D. V lost 5 bases and J lost 2, with 12 bases in between. Germline lookup yields CDR1 SGHAT and CDR2 FQNNGV. The CDR3 spans 14 residues. The CDR3 sequence: CASSLENLNTEAFF. In DNA form, the CDR3 reads TGTGCCAGCAGCCTCGAGAATCTCAACACTGAAGCTTTCTTT.

The J gene is TRBJ2-7, the V gene TRBV7-8, with 8 positions matching TRBD1. The CDR3 sequence is 14 residues long. V lost 5 bases, J lost 4 bases, and 7 bases stayed unmatched. Germline V gene data show CDR1 as SGHVS and CDR2 as FQNEAQ. CDR3: CASSIGQGPYEQYF. The CDR3 DNA sequence: TGTGCCAGCAGCATAGGACAGGGCCCTTACGAGCAGTACTTC.

This clonotype was detected a few times. The chain recombines TRBV19 with TRBJ2-4; 9 nucleotides align to TRBD1. This CDR3 comprises 16 residues. V lost 7 bases and J lost 1; bases outside the gene matches: 8. Germline V gene sequence: CDR1 LNHDA, CDR2 SQIVND (reference sequence). The CDR3 loop reads CASTSGQGLAKNIQYF. Written as DNA, the CDR3 is TGTGCCAGTACCAGCGGACAGGGGCTTGCCAAAAACATTCAGTACTTC.

This clonotype was counted many times. This chain links TRBV7-2 with TRBJ1-2; tentative D call: TRBD1 (5 bases). CDR3 length equals 14 residues. Germline V gives CDR1 SGHTA, CDR2 FQGNSA. The V end lost 5 bases, the J end lost 2 bases, and 12 bases lay between the germline ends. The CDR3 reads CASSLPTENYGYTF. CDR3 coding DNA: TGTGCCAGCAGCCTGCCGACAGAAAACTATGGCTACACCTTC.

The rearrangement links TRBV3-1 to TRBJ2-7, with a tentative D call TRBD2 (5 bases). This CDR3 region has 15 residues. Between the trimmed V and J ends, which lost 0 bases and 5 bases, there was a span of 14 bases. Germline V lookup: CDR1 LGHDT, CDR2 YNNKEL (reference sequence). The CDR3 DNA sequence: TGTGCCAGCAGCCAAGATTTCGCTAGCTTCAACGAGCAGTACTTC. Translating gives CASSQDFASFNEQYF.

This clonotype was detected a few times. The J gene is TRBJ1-4, the V gene TRBV7-9; D is unclear. The CDR3 runs 15 residues. The V and J ends lost 4 bases and 5 bases respectively, with 14 bases between them. Germline CDR1 is SEHNR and CDR2 is FQNEAQ (reference sequence). The CDR3 DNA follows: TGTGCCAGCAGCTCAGGAGACACAAGAAATGAAAAACTGTTTTTT. Amino acid sequence: CASSSGDTRNEKLFF.

The chain carries TRBV20-1 and TRBJ2-4; no definite D call. This CDR3 contains 14 residues. The V end lost 6 bases, the J end lost 6 bases, and 18 bases lay between the germline ends. Germline lookup yields CDR1 DFQATT and CDR2 SNEGSKA (reference sequence). The CDR3 spells CSASTGVPRNIQYF. The CDR3 DNA reads TGCAGTGCCTCGACGGGTGTGCCGAGAAACATTCAGTACTTC.

The chain uses TRBV20-1 and TRBJ2-7; 10 positions match TRBD2. CDR1 is DFQATT and CDR2 is SNEGSKA in the germline V gene (reference sequence). The CDR3 has 19 residues. J was trimmed by 3 bases and V by 0 bases; bases with no gene match: 17. DNA for the CDR3: TGCAGTGCTAGAGATCTTTTAGCAGAGCGGGAGGGAGTCTACTACGAGCAGTACTTC. It translates to CSARDLLAEREGVYYEQYF.

There are a few counts of this clonotype. The chain has TRBV7-9 and TRBJ1-6; D is unclear. The CDR3 is 13 amino acids. V lost 4 bases and J lost 6, with 7 bases in between. In germline, CDR1 is SEHNR, CDR2 FQNEAQ (reference sequence). Written as DNA, the CDR3 is TGTGCCAGCAGCTCCATTCCTAATTCACCCCTCCACTTT. This sequence encodes CASSSIPNSPLHF.

This clonotype was recorded a few times. J is TRBJ2-4 and V is TRBV12-3 or TRBV12-4; 9 nucleotides line up with TRBD1. The CDR3 is 16 residues long. The V segment lost 6 bases and the J segment 7 bases; nucleotides outside the gene matches: 13. This CDR3 reads CASSLRVGTGLNIQYF. The CDR3 DNA follows: TGTGCCAGCAGCCTAAGGGTCGGGACAGGGCTTAACATTCAGTACTTC.

The rearrangement links TRBV7-9 to TRBJ1-1; D unresolved. Trimming took off 2 bases at V and 8 bases at J, with 6 bases between the two ends. This CDR3 is 11 amino acids long. Germline CDR1 and CDR2: SEHNR and FQNEAQ (reference sequence). The CDR3: CASSLLLEAFF. The DNA for the CDR3 is TGTGCCAGCAGCTTACTTCTCGAAGCTTTCTTT.